This T cell receptor beta chain was recovered during a study of graft-versus-host responses after intestinal transplantation. Study details: All recipients were transplanted with multivisceral, liver-intestinal, or isolated intestinal grafts.

As concerns this clone: The target antigen is unknown. Mismatch with germline at one junction end may stem from a read error.

Overall study results and limits: Early post-transplant falls in HvG clones accompanied the peak levels of circulating GvH clones.

TCRdb's table, derived via immunoSEQ multiplex PCR, lists solely in-frame clones and lacks some. The repertoire holds some 69,000 clones, with roughly 92% as singletons. Germline loops: CDR1 PRHDT, CDR2 FYEKMQ (reference sequence). CDR3 length: 16 amino acids. The chain combines TRBV13 with TRBJ1-4; D gene ambiguous. The starting material was bone marrow, obtained approximately 100 weeks after intestinal transplantation. The receptor was derived from a human patient who received an intestinal transplant, so some T cells may come from the graft donor. CDR3 nucleotides: TGTGCCAGCAGTTTAGATACCGGGAACTTTGGTGAAAAACTGTTTTTT. It yields the protein CASSLDTGNFGEKLFF.